This TCR beta chain comes out of a study of Ad26.COV2.S vaccination and SARS-CoV-2 variants. Study-wide background: In the study, Ad26.COV2.S was injected intramuscularly once, or twice 56 days apart. Study conclusions and caveats: Substantial post-vaccination breadth of spike-specific CD8+ and CD4+ T cell responses was reported.

Assay: immunoSEQ multiplex PCR; the TCRdb copy retains only in-frame clones and omits some. The sample includes nearly 400,000 clones, around 91% of them seen just once. As for treatment: around 19 received Ad26.COV2.S at low or high dose, single or two shots; five or six received placebo; per-sample allocation not given. Specimen acquisition occurred on day 63 following the initial vaccine or placebo injection. Built on an Ad26 vector, the vaccine expressed Wuhan-strain SARS-CoV-2 spike. Remarks on this clone: Its antigen is unidentified.

Germline V gene sequence: CDR1 SGHVS, CDR2 FNYEAQ. The CDR3 is made up of 18 amino acids. V lost 1 base, J lost 3 bases, and 18 bases lay in between. The source was peripheral blood, collected in a trial of Ad26.COV2.S vaccine versus placebo. This chain uses TRBV7-6 with TRBJ2-2, with D maybe TRBD2 (6 bases). The TCR sequence derives from a person between 18 and 65 years old who received the Ad26.COV2.S COVID-19 vaccine or a placebo. The chain's CDR3 is CASSLDPGASGHTGELFF. As DNA, the CDR3 is TGTGCCAGCAGCTTAGACCCCGGTGCCAGCGGGCACACCGGGGAGCTGTTTTTT.